The 10 T cell receptor beta chains given below trace back to one sample, sequenced in a study of blood T cell repertoires in COVID-19. The repertoire was sequenced with immunoSEQ multiplex PCR; TCRdb's copy has only in-frame clones and lacks some. The data hold 200,000 to 250,000 clones, with roughly 82% observed a single time. The sequenced sample consisted of peripheral blood. These receptors all stem from a woman aged 40-49 years with acute or convalescent COVID-19.

This clone was seen more than once but under ten times. The chain links TRBV30 to TRBJ1-2; D is perhaps TRBD1 (6 bases). The CDR3 runs 13 residues. The V end was cut by 5 bases, the J end by 4 bases, with 14 bases between. Germline-derived CDR1 and CDR2 are GTSNPN and SVGIG (reference sequence). The CDR3 sequence is CAWCYREGYGYTF. In DNA, the CDR3 is TGTGCCTGGTGTTACAGGGAGGGCTATGGCTACACCTTC.

This chain uses TRBV4-1 with TRBJ1-2; no firm D call. Germline V gene data show CDR1 as MGHRA and CDR2 as YSYEKL. The CDR3 has 14 amino acids. V was shortened by 3 bases and J by 1 base, with 9 bases between the two germline ends. The CDR3 loop reads CASSHGALNYGYTF. The CDR3 coding sequence is TGCGCCAGCAGCCATGGAGCCCTTAACTATGGCTACACCTTC.

V gene TRBV2 combines with J gene TRBJ2-5, with 10 bases fitting TRBD2. This CDR3 is 16 amino acids long. Looked up from germline, CDR1 is SNHLY and CDR2 is FYNNEI. V shed 2 bases, J shed 9 bases, and the junction held 12 bases outside the gene matches. CDR3 protein: CASSELAGGPLGSQYF. In DNA, the CDR3 is TGTGCCAGCAGTGAATTAGCGGGAGGACCTTTAGGGTCCCAGTACTTC.

This clone has a handful of counts. V and J are TRBV11-2 and TRBJ2-7; possibly TRBD1 or TRBD2 for D (5 bases each). The CDR3 runs to 14 residues. The ends were cut back, 5 bases at V and 6 bases at J, with 17 bases in the middle. Looked up from germline, CDR1 is SGHAT and CDR2 is FQNNGV. CDR3 bases: TGTGCCAGCAGCCTAGGGGTAGCGCCGACCGAGCAGTACTTC. Protein product: CASSLGVAPTEQYF.

CDR3 sequence (DNA): TGTGCCAGCAGCTTCCGGGACAGGGGGTTCTACGAGCAGTACTTC. Amino acids: CASSFRDRGFYEQYF. This rearrangement joins TRBV5-6 to TRBJ2-7; 11 positions agree with TRBD1. V was clipped by 2 bases and J by 3 bases; unmatched bases: 4. From germline, CDR1 is SGHDT and CDR2 YYEEEE. The CDR3 has 15 amino acids. Together with reference TRBV5-6 and TRBJ2-7, the CDR3 gives the full variable domain: DAGVTQSPTHLIKTRGQQVTLRCSPKSGHDTVSWYQQALGQGPQFIFQYYEEEERQRGNFPDRFSGHQFPNYSSELNVNALLLGDSALYLCASSFRDRGFYEQYFGPGTRLTVT.

This chain uses TRBV5-4 with TRBJ2-7; 7 bases align to TRBD2. V shed 7 bases and J 4 bases; nucleotides not matched to a gene: 14. Germline V gene lookup returns CDR1 SGHNT and CDR2 YYREEE (reference sequence). This CDR3 region has 15 residues. In DNA, the CDR3 is TGTGCCAGCTCAAGACGGGGGGTGAGAGGTTACGAGCAGTACTTC. Protein product: CASSRRGVRGYEQYF.

This clone appeared a single time. The chain carries TRBV5-1 and TRBJ2-1; TRBD2 matches at 7 bases. This CDR3 contains 15 residues. Germline V gives CDR1 SGHRS, CDR2 YFSETQ. V lost 5 bases to trimming and J lost 4 bases; unmatched junction nucleotides: 9. CDR3: CASRGGGSGYNEQFF. CDR3 sequence (DNA): TGCGCCAGCAGGGGTGGCGGGAGCGGGTACAATGAGCAGTTCTTC.

The chain employs TRBV14 and TRBJ2-2, with 8 bases that match TRBD2. Germline loops: CDR1 SGHDN, CDR2 FVKESK. This CDR3 comprises 19 residues. The ends lost 3 bases at V and 0 bases at J; junction bases unmatched: 12. CDR3 sequence (DNA): TGTGCCAGCAGCCAGTCGGTGACGGCGGGGGGTTCGAACACCGGGGAGCTGTTTTTT. Its translation: CASSQSVTAGGSNTGELFF.

This clone was observed a handful of times. The CDR3 DNA sequence: TGTGCCAGCAGCCTTCAGGGGCCCTTCACCGGGGAGCTGTTTTTT. Translation: CASSLQGPFTGELFF. The V gene is TRBV6-5, the J gene TRBJ2-2; D might be TRBD1 (6 bases). Trimming stripped 6 bases from V and 4 bases from J, with 15 bases between. The CDR3 totals 15 residues. Looked up from germline, CDR1 is MNHEY and CDR2 is SVGAGI.

This clone came up once. The rearrangement uses TRBV24-1 and TRBJ2-3, with D unresolved. V lost 5 bases and J lost 2, with 7 bases in between. CDR1 is KGHDR and CDR2 is SFDVKD in the germline V gene. This CDR3 contains 13 residues. The DNA for the CDR3 is TGTGCCACCAGTGGACTCCCCACAGATACGCAGTATTTT. It encodes CATSGLPTDTQYF.